This T cell receptor (beta chain) came from a study of OX40 agonist ivuxolimab in advanced cancers. Comment on this clone: Its antigen is still unknown.

Autoimmune disease history or systemic immunosuppression was exclusionary. TCRdb's table, derived via immunoSEQ multiplex PCR, lists solely in-frame clones and lacks some. The top ten hold 2% to 2.5% of the sample, which has 75,000 to 90,000 clones, approximately 85% seen once. Findings and limits, study-wide: Mean expanded clone counts were higher in CD8+ than CD4+ T cells. Some nonresponders additionally presented with little normalized T-cell clonal expansion. Partial responders treated at 0.1-3.0 mg/kg exhibited clonal expansion among the lowest measured.

The input for sequencing was CD4+ or CD8+ T cells sorted from blood, taken in a trial of the OX40 agonist ivuxolimab. The sequence derives from an adult with an advanced solid tumor such as melanoma, head and neck, liver or kidney cancer.

CDR3 loop: CASSQEGGVTDTQYF. As DNA, the CDR3 is TGCGCCAGCAGCCAAGAAGGTGGGGTCACAGATACGCAGTATTTT. J is TRBJ2-3 and V is TRBV4-3, with D uncertain. V lost 0 bases and J lost 2, with 9 bases in between. This CDR3 comprises 15 residues. CDR1 is LGHNA and CDR2 is YSLEER in the germline V gene.